Listed below are T cell receptor beta chains from one sample, sequenced in a study of blood T cells in healthy people across ages. Using its own MiXCR run on the 5' RACE reads, TCRdb lists one record per CDR3 protein. Here the sample spans some 1.8 million distinct CDR3 sequences, around 40% being singletons. The source material was blood. These receptors all come from a human donor in good health. Each CDR3 is given with its conserved first and last residue. A D gene is named only where the DNA matches it firmly. Not every row has a clone size; where given, it reads once, few, many or a size class.

V	D	size	J	CDR3	DNA
TRBV19	TRBD1	-	TRBJ2-5	CASSIGSGQGASGEQYF	TGTGCCAGTAGTATAGGTTCGGGACAGGGGGCCTCGGGTGAGCAGTACTTC
TRBV6-6	TRBD1	few	TRBJ2-3	CASSPPGQPDTQYF	TGTGCCAGCAGTCCACCGGGACAGCCAGATACGCAGTATTTT
TRBV9	-	-	TRBJ1-1	CASSVGPKNTEAFF	TGTGCCAGCAGCGTAGGTCCTAAAAACACTGAAGCTTTCTTT
TRBV7-2	-	-	TRBJ1-2	CASSYLAGGGYTF	TGTGCCAGCAGCTATCTCGCGGGAGGAGGCTACACCTTC
TRBV20-1	-	-	TRBJ1-6	CSALHPSYNSPLHF	TGCAGTGCTCTTCACCCTTCCTATAATTCACCCCTCCACTTT
TRBV7-8	-	-	TRBJ1-2	CASSSSSSYGYTF	TGTGCCAGCAGCTCCTCGAGTTCCTATGGCTACACCTTC
TRBV20-1	TRBD1	-	TRBJ2-1	CSARVFAGQGYNEQFF	TGCAGTGCTAGAGTTTTTGCGGGACAGGGCTACAATGAGCAGTTCTTC
TRBV29-1	-	-	TRBJ2-1	CSVSRFNEQFF	TGCAGCGTGAGCCGGTTCAATGAGCAGTTCTTC
TRBV14	-	-	TRBJ1-6	CASSQREVDNSPLHF	TGTGCCAGCAGCCAACGGGAGGTGGATAATTCACCCCTCCACTTT
TRBV18	-	-	TRBJ2-7	CASSLRAHEAYEQYF	TGTGCCAGCTCCCTTAGGGCCCATGAGGCCTACGAGCAGTACTTC
TRBV7-2	TRBD2	-	TRBJ2-1	CASSFRGGEPYNEQFF	TGTGCCAGCAGCTTCCGCGGGGGAGAGCCCTACAATGAGCAGTTCTTC
TRBV20-1	-	-	TRBJ2-7	CSARVRAPFEQYF	TGCAGTGCTAGAGTCAGGGCCCCATTCGAGCAGTACTTC
TRBV27	-	-	TRBJ2-3	CASSLIGGEYRSTDTQYF	TGTGCCAGCAGTTTAATTGGCGGGGAGTACAGAAGCACAGATACGCAGTATTTT
TRBV19	-	-	TRBJ1-5	CASNGVRAVGQPQHF	TGTGCCAGTAATGGCGTTCGCGCAGTTGGGCAGCCCCAGCATTTT
TRBV4-3	-	-	TRBJ1-1	CASSQYILTEAFF	TGCGCCAGCAGCCAATATATTCTAACTGAAGCTTTCTTT
TRBV11-1	-	-	TRBJ2-1	CASSPDRLGSGEQFF	TGTGCCAGCAGCCCCGACAGGCTGGGGTCGGGGGAGCAGTTCTTC
TRBV21-1	-	-	TRBJ2-4	CASSNEGLAKNIQYF	TGTGCCAGCAGCAATGAAGGACTAGCCAAAAACATTCAGTACTTC
TRBV7-2	-	once	TRBJ2-1	CASSTSGDEQFF	TGTGCCAGCAGCACCTCAGGGGATGAGCAGTTCTTC
TRBV4-3	-	-	TRBJ1-5	CASSQDPEKPQHF	TGCGCCAGCAGCCAAGACCCGGAGAAGCCCCAGCATTTT
TRBV10-3	TRBD1	-	TRBJ2-2	CAIGRDRVGTGELFF	TGTGCCATCGGCCGGGACAGGGTAGGCACCGGGGAGCTGTTTTTT
TRBV3-1	-	-	TRBJ1-2	CASSQDLNSFFTF	TGTGCCAGCAGCCAAGATCTTAACAGTTTCTTCACCTTC
TRBV6-5	-	-	TRBJ2-1	CASSPFRDLSYNEQFF	TGTGCCAGCAGTCCCTTCAGGGACCTCTCCTACAATGAGCAGTTCTTC
TRBV12-3/TRBV12-4	-	few	TRBJ1-5	CASSFARQPQHF	TGTGCCAGCAGTTTTGCCCGCCAGCCCCAGCATTTT